These 12 T cell receptor beta chains originate from one sample sequenced in a study of T cell responses to AZD1222 COVID-19 vaccine. Here immunoSEQ multiplex PCR was the method, and the copy in TCRdb shows in-frame clones only, minus some. Of 100,000 to 150,000 clones in the sample, roughly 88% were seen once. Source: peripheral blood, taken on day 0 of MenACWY control vaccination. The receptor set was obtained from an adult in good health.

For this clone: The junction differs from germline at one of its ends, possibly a read error. The chain has TRBV7-9 and TRBJ1-2; D call uncertain. The CDR3 is made up of 11 amino acids. In germline, CDR1 is SEHNR, CDR2 FQNEAQ (reference sequence). This chain's CDR3 is CASSLGRECVF. The CDR3 region has the DNA TGTGCCAGCAGCTTAGGGAGGGAATGTGTTTTC.

This clone was counted a single time. This chain links TRBV20-1 with TRBJ1-5; D not resolved. The CDR3 has 13 amino acids. The V end lost 3 bases, the J end lost 0 bases, and 6 bases lay between the germline ends. CDR1 is DFQATT, CDR2 SNEGSKA, per germline (reference sequence). The CDR3 region is CSASGDSNQPQHF. In nucleotides, the CDR3 is TGCAGTGCTAGTGGAGATAGCAATCAGCCCCAGCATTTT.

CDR3 amino acids: CAWMLRDRGIGTEAFF. The DNA of the CDR3 is TGTGCCTGGATGCTACGTGACAGGGGAATCGGCACTGAAGCTTTCTTT. The chain recombines TRBV30 with TRBJ1-1; 8 bases agree with TRBD1. V gave up 4 bases and J gave up 4 bases; unmatched junction bases: 14. Per germline, CDR1 GTSNPN and CDR2 SVGIG (reference sequence). The CDR3 runs to 16 residues.

On this clone itself: At the DNA level, this CDR3 is encoded by other sequences in the same sample as well. The CDR3 here is CASSPAGTGELFF. The DNA of the CDR3 is TGTGCCAGCTCACCGGCGGGCACCGGGGAGCTGTTTTTT. The rearrangement links TRBV18 to TRBJ2-2, with D perhaps matching TRBD2 (5 bases). Per germline, CDR1 KGHSH and CDR2 LQKENI. The CDR3 totals 13 residues. The ends were cut back, 3 bases at V and 4 bases at J, with 6 bases in the middle.

This clone appeared once. This sequence joins TRBV28 and TRBJ1-2; D may be TRBD1 (6 bases). The CDR3 has 13 amino acids. The germline CDR1 and CDR2 sequences are MDHEN and SYDVKM. The V and J ends lost 3 bases and 9 bases respectively, with 14 bases between them. The CDR3 nucleotides read TGTGCCAGCAGTTTTGGGCAGGGGATGCGCTACACCTTC. Its protein product is CASSFGQGMRYTF.

The chain is built from TRBV3-1 (or the pseudogene TRBV3-2) and TRBJ2-3, with 12 bases lining up with TRBD2. The CDR3 runs 18 residues. Germline V gene sequence: CDR1 LGHDT, CDR2 YNNKEL (reference sequence). The V segment lost 5 bases and the J segment 0 bases; nucleotides outside the gene matches: 9. The CDR3: CASSGGLAGPPSTDTQYF. The CDR3 DNA reads TGTGCCAGCAGCGGGGGACTAGCGGGCCCGCCTAGCACAGATACGCAGTATTTT.

This clone was seen only a few times. V gene TRBV30 combines with J gene TRBJ2-7; D tentatively fits TRBD1 or TRBD2 (5 bases each). Looked up from germline, CDR1 is GTSNPN and CDR2 is SVGIG (reference sequence). The CDR3 consists of 12 residues. Trimming removed 3 bases from V and 3 bases from J, with 9 bases in between. CDR3 DNA: TGTGCCTGGAGCGCTGGGGGCTACGAGCAGTACTTC. Translated: CAWSAGGYEQYF.

The chain carries TRBV5-4 and TRBJ1-2; 10 bases align to TRBD1. The CDR3 extends over 18 amino acids. Unmatched junction bases numbered 16, after V lost 0 bases and J lost 8 bases. Germline values: CDR1 SGHNT, CDR2 YYREEE (reference sequence). CDR3 sequence: CASSLGPLSRQGAKGYTF. The CDR3 DNA follows: TGTGCCAGCAGCTTGGGCCCTCTTTCGAGACAGGGGGCGAAAGGCTACACCTTC. The full variable domain, its missing parts supplied by reference TRBV5-4 and TRBJ1-2, is ETGVTQSPTHLIKTRGQQVTLRCSSQSGHNTVSWYQQALGQGPQFIFQYYREEENGRGNFPPRFSGLQFPNYSSELNVNALELDDSALYLCASSLGPLSRQGAKGYTFGSGTRLTVV.

The chain joins TRBV6-4 to TRBJ2-6, with D possibly being TRBD2 (5 bases). The germline V gene has CDR1 MRHNA and CDR2 SNTAGT. The CDR3 loop spans 20 amino acids. V lost 8 bases, J lost 0 bases, and 26 bases lay in between. This chain's CDR3 is CASPDGTFLAPFSGANVLTF. CDR3 DNA sequence: TGTGCCAGCCCCGACGGCACATTCCTAGCCCCCTTCTCTGGGGCCAACGTCCTGACTTTC.

J is TRBJ1-3 and V is TRBV3-1 (or the pseudogene TRBV3-2); no reliable D call. Per germline, CDR1 LGHDT and CDR2 YNNKEL (reference sequence). CDR3 size: 12 residues. Trimming shortened V by 1 base and J by 2 bases, and 0 bases separated the two germline ends. CDR3 loop: CASSQAGNTIYF. The DNA of the CDR3 is TGTGCCAGCAGCCAAGCTGGAAACACCATATATTTT.

V and J are TRBV5-5 and TRBJ1-1, with D possibly matching TRBD1 (5 bases). Trimming took off 0 bases at V and 11 bases at J, with 8 bases between the two ends. The CDR3 spans 11 residues. Germline loops: CDR1 SGHKS, CDR2 YYEKEE (reference sequence). The CDR3 DNA reads as TGTGCCAGCAGCTTGGTAGAGGGGGCTTTCTTT. It codes for CASSLVEGAFF. Combining the CDR3 with reference TRBV5-5 and TRBJ1-1 gives the whole variable domain DAGVTQSPTHLIKTRGQQVTLRCSPISGHKSVSWYQQVLGQGPQFIFQYYEKEERGRGNFPDRFSARQFPNYSSELNVNALLLGDSALYLCASSLVEGAFFGQGTRLTVV.

The chain joins TRBV6-5 to TRBJ2-7; 7 nucleotides match TRBD1. Trimming took 5 bases from V and 6 from J; bases not matched to a gene: 10. CDR3 length: 14 amino acids. Germline CDR1 reads MNHEY; CDR2 reads SVGAGI. The CDR3 coding sequence is TGTGCCAGCAGTCATAGACAGGGAACGGCCGAGCAGTACTTC. It codes for CASSHRQGTAEQYF.